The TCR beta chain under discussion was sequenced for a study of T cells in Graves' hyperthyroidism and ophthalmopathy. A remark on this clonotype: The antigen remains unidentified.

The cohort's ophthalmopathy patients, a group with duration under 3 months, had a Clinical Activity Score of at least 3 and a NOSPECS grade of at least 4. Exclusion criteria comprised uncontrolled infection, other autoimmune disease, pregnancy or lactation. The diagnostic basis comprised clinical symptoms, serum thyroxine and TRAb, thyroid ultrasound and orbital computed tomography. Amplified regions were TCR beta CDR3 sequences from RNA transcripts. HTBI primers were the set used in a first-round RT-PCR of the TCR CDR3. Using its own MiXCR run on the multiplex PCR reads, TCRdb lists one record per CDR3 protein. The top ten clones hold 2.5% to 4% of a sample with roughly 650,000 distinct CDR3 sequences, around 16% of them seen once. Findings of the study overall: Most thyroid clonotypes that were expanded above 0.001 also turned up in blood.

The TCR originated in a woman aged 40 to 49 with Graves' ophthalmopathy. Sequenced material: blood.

The CDR3 bases are TGCAGCGTCCTCCGGGACTACCGCACCGGGGAGCTGTTTTTT. It encodes CSVLRDYRTGELFF. The rearrangement joins TRBV29-1 to TRBJ2-2; 7 nucleotides align to TRBD2. CDR1 SQVTM and CDR2 ANQGSEA come from the germline V gene. The CDR3 extends over 14 amino acids. The ends lost 6 bases at V and 4 bases at J; junction bases unmatched: 8.